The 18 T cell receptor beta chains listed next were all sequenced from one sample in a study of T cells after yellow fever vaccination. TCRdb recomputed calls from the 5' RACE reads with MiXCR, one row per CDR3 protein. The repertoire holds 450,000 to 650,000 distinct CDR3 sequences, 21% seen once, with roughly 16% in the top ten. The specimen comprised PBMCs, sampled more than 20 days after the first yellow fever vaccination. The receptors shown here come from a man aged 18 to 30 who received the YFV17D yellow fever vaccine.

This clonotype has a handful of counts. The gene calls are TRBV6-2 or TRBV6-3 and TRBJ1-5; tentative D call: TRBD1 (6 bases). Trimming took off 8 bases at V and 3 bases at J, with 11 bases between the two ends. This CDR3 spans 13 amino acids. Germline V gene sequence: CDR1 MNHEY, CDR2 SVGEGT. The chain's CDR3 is CASGGQFNQPQHF. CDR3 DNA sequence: TGTGCCAGCGGGGGGCAGTTCAATCAGCCCCAGCATTTT.

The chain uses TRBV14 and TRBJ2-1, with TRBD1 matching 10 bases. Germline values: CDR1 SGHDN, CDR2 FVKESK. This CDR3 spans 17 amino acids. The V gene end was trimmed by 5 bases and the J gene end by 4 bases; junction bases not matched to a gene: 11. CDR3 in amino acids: CASSYGTGEIAYNEQFF. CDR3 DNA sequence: TGTGCCAGCAGCTACGGGACAGGGGAAATTGCTTACAATGAGCAGTTCTTC.

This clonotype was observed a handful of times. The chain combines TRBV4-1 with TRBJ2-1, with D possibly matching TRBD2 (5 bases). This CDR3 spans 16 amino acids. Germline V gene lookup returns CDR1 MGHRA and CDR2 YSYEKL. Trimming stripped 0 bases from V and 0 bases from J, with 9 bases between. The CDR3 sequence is CASSQELARSYNEQFF. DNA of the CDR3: TGCGCCAGCAGCCAAGAGCTAGCTCGCTCCTACAATGAGCAGTTCTTC.

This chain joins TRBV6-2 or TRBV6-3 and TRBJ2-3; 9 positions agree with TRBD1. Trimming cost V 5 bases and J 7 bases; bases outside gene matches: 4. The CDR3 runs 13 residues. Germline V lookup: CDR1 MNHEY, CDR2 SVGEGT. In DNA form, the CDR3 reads TGTGCCAGCAGTACACAGGGGGCTTATACGCAGTATTTT. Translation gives CASSTQGAYTQYF.

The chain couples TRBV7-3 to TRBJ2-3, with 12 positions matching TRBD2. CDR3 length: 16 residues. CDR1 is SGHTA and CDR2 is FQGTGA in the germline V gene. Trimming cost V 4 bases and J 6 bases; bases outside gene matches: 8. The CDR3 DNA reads TGTGCCAGCAGCTCTAGCGGGGGGGCATCTGGGGATACGCAGTATTTT. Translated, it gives CASSSSGGASGDTQYF.

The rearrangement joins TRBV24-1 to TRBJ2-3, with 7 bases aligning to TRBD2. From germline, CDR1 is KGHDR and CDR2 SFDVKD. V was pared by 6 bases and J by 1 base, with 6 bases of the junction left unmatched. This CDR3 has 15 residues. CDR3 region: CATSLRAGGTDTQYF. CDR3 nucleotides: TGTGCCACCAGTCTTAGGGCGGGGGGCACAGATACGCAGTATTTT.

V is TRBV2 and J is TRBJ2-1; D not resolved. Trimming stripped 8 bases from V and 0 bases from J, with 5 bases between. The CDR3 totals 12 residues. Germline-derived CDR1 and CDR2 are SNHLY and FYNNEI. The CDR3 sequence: CASQSSYNEQFF. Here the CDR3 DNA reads TGTGCCAGCCAAAGCTCCTACAATGAGCAGTTCTTC.

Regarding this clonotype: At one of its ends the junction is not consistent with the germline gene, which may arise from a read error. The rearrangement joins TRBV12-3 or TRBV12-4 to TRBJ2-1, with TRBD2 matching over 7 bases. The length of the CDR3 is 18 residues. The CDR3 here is CAISFNWGGDSAGHEQFF. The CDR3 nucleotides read TGTGCCATCAGTTTCAATTGGGGGGGGGACTCGGCGGGCCATGAGCAGTTCTTC.

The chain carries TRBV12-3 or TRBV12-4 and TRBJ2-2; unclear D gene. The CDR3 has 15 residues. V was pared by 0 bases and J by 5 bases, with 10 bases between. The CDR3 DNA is TGTGCCAGCAGTTTAGCGACTGTTAAGACCGGGGAGCTGTTTTTT. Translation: CASSLATVKTGELFF.

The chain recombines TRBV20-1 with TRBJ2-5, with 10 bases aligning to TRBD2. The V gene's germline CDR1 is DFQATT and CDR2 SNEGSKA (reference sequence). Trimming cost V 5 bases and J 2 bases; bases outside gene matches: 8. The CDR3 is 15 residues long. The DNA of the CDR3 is TGCAGTGCTGGTCCTGAGCGGGGGGGTCAAGAGACCCAGTACTTC. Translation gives CSAGPERGGQETQYF.

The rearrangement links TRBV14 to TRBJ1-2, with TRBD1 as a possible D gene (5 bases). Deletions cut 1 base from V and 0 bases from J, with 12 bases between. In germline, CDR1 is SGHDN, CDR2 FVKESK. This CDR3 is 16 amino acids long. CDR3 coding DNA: TGTGCCAGCAGCCAAGTTGGCAGGGCTTCTAACTATGGCTACACCTTC. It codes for CASSQVGRASNYGYTF.

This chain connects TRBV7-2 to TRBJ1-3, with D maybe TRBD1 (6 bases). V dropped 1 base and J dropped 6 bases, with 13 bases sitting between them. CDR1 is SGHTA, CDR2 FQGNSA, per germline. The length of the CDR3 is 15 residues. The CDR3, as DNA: TGTGCCAGCAGCTTAGGGACAGCTTCCCCAAACACCATATATTTT. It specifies CASSLGTASPNTIYF.

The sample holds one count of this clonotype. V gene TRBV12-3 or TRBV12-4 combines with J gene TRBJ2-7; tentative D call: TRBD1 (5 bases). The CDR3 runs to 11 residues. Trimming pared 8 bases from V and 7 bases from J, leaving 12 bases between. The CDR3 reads CASGQGTEQYF. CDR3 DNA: TGTGCCAGCGGGCAGGGTACAGAGCAGTACTTC.

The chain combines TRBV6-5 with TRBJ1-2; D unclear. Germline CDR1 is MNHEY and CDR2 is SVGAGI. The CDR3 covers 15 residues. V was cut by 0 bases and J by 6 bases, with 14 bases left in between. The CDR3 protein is CASSYSAGGGDGYTF. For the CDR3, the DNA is TGTGCCAGCAGTTACTCTGCGGGTGGAGGCGATGGCTACACCTTC.

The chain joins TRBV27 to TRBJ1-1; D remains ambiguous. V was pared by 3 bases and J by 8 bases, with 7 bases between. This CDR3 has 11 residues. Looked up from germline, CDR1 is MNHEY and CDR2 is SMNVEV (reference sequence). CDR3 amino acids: CASSFGLEAFF. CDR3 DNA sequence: TGTGCCAGCAGTTTCGGACTAGAAGCTTTCTTT.

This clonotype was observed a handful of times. The CDR3 nucleotides read TGTGCCAGCAGTTTAATACAGGGGATTAGGGAGACCCAGTACTTC. Its translation: CASSLIQGIRETQYF. The V call is TRBV28, the J call TRBJ2-5; 7 bases are shared with TRBD1. V was clipped by 2 bases and J by 5 bases; unmatched bases: 8. CDR3 length: 15 amino acids. Germline V gene data show CDR1 as MDHEN and CDR2 as SYDVKM.

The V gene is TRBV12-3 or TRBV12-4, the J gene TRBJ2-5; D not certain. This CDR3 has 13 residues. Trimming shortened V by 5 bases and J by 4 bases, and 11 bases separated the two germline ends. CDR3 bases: TGTGCCAGCAGTCCCCAGAGCGCAGAGACCCAGTACTTC. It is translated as CASSPQSAETQYF.

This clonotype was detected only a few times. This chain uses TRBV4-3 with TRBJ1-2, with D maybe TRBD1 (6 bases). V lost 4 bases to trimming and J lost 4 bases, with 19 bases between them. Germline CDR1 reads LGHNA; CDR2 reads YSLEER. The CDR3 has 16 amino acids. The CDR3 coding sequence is TGCGCCAGCAGCCTTTCGGGATCAGGGGCCAGCTATGGCTACACCTTC. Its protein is CASSLSGSGASYGYTF.